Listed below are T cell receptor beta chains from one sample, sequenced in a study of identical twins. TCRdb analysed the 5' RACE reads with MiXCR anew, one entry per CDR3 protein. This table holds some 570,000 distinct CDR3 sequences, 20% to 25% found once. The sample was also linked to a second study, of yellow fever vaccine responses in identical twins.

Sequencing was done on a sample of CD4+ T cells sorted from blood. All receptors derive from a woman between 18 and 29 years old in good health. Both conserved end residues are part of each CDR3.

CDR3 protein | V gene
CASSSAVPREKLFF | TRBV5-6
CSARDYGGTGELFF | TRBV20-1
CASGTARISVGDEQYF | TRBV12-5
CSASLTSWGEQFF | TRBV20-1
CASRRTGGPNQPQHF | TRBV12-3/TRBV12-4
CSARKGRETQYF | TRBV20-1
CCANQGLASYSDSTDTQYF | TRBV20-1
CASEFGGNTGELFF | TRBV5-1
CADNAWGQFIANTGELFF | TRBV11-1
CASALEGQGPYEQYF | TRBV2
CASSQDSGRLREQYF | TRBV14
CSSQIALGIQTQYF | TRBV29-1
CASTFSPNTEAFF | TRBV10-2
CAISEPGGGVFNEQFF | TRBV10-3
CASSLRRAGETQYF | TRBV7-9
CASTKVAGAAYNEQFF | TRBV12-3/TRBV12-4
CASSQVASEAFF | TRBV3-1
CASSISGATQYF | TRBV4-1
CASSLGREGLETQYF | TRBV12-3/TRBV12-4
CASSQMGGYEQYF | TRBV3-1
CASSTGLAGVGHEQYF | TRBV5-1
CSARPGLAGINSYNEQFF | TRBV20-1
CSAHHEAKNIQYF | TRBV20-1
CASSFPGPPTINEQFF | TRBV5-6
CATSNTGAYEQYF | TRBV15
CASSLKSAGGDTQYF | TRBV5-1
CASSFGGTTTWTQGGFF | TRBV5-6
CASSLAVAGVIDTQYF | TRBV5-4
CASSLGGTGATGELFF | TRBV9
CASSLGGDRSYETQYF | TRBV12-3/TRBV12-4
CASSLGLADQETQYF | TRBV7-9
CASTQGQNRNTIYF | TRBV12-3/TRBV12-4
CASSPGHENRNEQFF | TRBV18
CASGVTDTQYF | TRBV11-2
CASSPPTQTEAFF | TRBV18
CASRETGGAYEQYF | TRBV2
CASSRDSSNTDTQYF | TRBV7-2
CASKGAGAYQETQYF | TRBV2
CASSRTGGDYGYTF | TRBV18
CASSHLKSTDTQYF | TRBV27
CASSPPWNRNTDTQYF | TRBV7-9
CASSQSRGYTF | TRBV3-1